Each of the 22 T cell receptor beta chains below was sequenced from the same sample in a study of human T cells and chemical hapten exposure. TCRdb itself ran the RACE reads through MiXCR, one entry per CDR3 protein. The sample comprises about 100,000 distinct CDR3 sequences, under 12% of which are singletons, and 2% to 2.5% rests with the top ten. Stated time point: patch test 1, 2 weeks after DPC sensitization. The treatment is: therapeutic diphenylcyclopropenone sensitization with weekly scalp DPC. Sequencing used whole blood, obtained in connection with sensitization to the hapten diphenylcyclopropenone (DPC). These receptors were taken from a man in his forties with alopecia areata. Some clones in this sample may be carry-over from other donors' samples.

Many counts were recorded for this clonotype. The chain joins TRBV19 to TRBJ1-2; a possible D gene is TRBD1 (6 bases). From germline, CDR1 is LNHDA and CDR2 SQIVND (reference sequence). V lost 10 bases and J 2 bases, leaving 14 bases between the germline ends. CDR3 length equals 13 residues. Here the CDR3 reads CATLLGGNYGYTF. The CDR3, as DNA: TGTGCCACCTTGCTAGGGGGGAACTATGGCTACACCTTC.

The CDR3 DNA reads TGCGCCAGCGGGGAATTGGGGGGCGAATCACCCCTCCACTTT. Protein: CASGELGGESPLHF. V gene TRBV5-1 combines with J gene TRBJ1-6; D may be TRBD1 (6 bases). The CDR3 runs 14 residues. Germline V CDR1 and CDR2: SGHRS, YFSETQ. V lost 7 bases and J lost 10, with 18 bases in between.

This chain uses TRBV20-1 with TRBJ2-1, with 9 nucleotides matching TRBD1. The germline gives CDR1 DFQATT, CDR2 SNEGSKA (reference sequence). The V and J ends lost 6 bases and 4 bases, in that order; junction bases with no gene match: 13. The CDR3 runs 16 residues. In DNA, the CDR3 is TGCAGTGCGCTTCCCCTACAGGGGGCGCGTTACAATGAGCAGTTCTTC. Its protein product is CSALPLQGARYNEQFF.

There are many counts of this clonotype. CDR3 in amino acids: CASSAMTDTQYF. CDR3 sequence (DNA): TGTGCCAGCAGCGCGATGACAGATACGCAGTATTTT. The chain combines TRBV9 with TRBJ2-3; D is ambiguous. The CDR3 totals 12 residues. Trimming cost V 3 bases and J 3 bases, with 5 bases left between them. Per germline, CDR1 SGDLS and CDR2 YYNGEE.

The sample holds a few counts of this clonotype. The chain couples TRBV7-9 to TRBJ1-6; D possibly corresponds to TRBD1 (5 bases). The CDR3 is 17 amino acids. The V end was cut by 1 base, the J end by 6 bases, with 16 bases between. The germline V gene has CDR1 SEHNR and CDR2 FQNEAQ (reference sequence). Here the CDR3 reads CASSLVGWGSINSPLHF. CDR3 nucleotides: TGTGCCAGCAGCTTAGTGGGATGGGGCAGCATTAATTCACCCCTCCACTTT.

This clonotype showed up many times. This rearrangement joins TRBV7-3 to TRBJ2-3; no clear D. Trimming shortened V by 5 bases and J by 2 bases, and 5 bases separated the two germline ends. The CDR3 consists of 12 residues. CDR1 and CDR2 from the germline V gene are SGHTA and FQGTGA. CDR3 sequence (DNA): TGTGCCAGCAGCCCTGACACAGATACGCAGTATTTT. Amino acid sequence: CASSPDTDTQYF.

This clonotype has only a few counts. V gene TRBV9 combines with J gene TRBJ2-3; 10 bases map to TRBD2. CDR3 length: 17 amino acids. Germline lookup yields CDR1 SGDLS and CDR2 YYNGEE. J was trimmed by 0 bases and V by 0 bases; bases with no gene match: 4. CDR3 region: CASSVVSGRISTDTQYF. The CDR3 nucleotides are TGTGCCAGCAGCGTAGTTAGCGGGAGGATAAGCACAGATACGCAGTATTTT.

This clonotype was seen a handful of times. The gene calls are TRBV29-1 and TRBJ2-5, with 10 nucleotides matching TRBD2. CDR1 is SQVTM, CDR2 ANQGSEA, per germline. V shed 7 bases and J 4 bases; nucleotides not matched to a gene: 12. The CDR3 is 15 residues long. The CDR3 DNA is TGCAGCGGTGGTTCTAGCGGGAGTGTGGGAGAGACCCAGTACTTC. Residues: CSGGSSGSVGETQYF. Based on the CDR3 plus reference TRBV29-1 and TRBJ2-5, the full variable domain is SAVISQKPSRDICQRGTSLTIQCQVDSQVTMMFWYRQQPGQSLTLIATANQGSEATYESGFVIDKFPISRPNLTFSTLTVSNMSPEDSSIYLCSGGSSGSVGETQYFGPGTRLLVL.

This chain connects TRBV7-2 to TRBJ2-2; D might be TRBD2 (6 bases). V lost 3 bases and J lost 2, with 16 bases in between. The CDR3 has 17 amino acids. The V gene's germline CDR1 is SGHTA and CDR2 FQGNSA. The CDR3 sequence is CASSFLTRLTNTGELFF. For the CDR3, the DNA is TGTGCCAGCAGCTTCTTGACTAGACTTACTAACACCGGGGAGCTGTTTTTT.

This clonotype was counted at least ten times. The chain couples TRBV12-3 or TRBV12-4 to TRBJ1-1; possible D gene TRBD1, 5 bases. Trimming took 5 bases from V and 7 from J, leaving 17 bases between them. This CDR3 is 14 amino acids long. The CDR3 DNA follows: TGTGCCAGCAGTACAAGAGCAGGGCTTGGTGAAGCTTTCTTT. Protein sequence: CASSTRAGLGEAFF.

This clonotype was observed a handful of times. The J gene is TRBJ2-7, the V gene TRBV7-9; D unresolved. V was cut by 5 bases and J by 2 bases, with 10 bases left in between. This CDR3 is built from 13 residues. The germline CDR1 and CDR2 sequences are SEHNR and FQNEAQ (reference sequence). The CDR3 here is CASSPAVAYEQYF. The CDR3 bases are TGTGCCAGCAGCCCGGCAGTAGCCTACGAGCAGTACTTC. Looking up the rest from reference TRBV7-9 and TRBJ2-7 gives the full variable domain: DTGVSQNPRHKITKRGQNVTFRCDPISEHNRLYWYRQTLGQGPEFLTYFQNEAQLEKSRLLSDRFSAERPKGSFSTLEIQRTEQGDSAMYLCASSPAVAYEQYFGPGTRLTVT.

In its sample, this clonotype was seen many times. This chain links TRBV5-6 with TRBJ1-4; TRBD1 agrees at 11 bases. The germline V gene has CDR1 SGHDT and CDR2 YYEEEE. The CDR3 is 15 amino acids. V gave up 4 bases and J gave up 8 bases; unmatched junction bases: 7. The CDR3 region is CASSTRTGGAEKLFF. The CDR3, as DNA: TGTGCCAGCAGCACTAGGACAGGGGGCGCCGAAAAACTGTTTTTT.

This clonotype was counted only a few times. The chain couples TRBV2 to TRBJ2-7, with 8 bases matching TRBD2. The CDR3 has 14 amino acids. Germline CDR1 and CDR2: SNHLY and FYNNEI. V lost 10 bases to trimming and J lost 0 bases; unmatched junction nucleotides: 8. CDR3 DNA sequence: TGTGCCACCGCAGAGCGGGAGAGCTCCTACGAGCAGTACTTC. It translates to CATAERESSYEQYF.

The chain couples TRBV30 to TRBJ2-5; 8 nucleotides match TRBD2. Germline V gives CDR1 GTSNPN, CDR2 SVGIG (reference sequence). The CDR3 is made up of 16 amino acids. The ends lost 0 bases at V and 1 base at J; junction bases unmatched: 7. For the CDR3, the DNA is TGTGCCTGGAGTGTGGGTTTGCGGGAGGCCCAAGAGACCCAGTACTTC. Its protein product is CAWSVGLREAQETQYF.

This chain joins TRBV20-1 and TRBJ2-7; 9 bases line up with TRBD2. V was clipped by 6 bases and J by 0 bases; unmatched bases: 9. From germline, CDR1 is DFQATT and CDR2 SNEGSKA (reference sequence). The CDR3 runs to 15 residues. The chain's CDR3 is CSAPSPTSGSYEQYF. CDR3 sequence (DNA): TGCAGTGCCCCAAGTCCGACTAGCGGCTCCTACGAGCAGTACTTC.

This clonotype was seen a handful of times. CDR3 sequence (DNA): TGTGCCAGCCTCCTAGGCGGACAGACCTACAATGAGCAGTTCTTC. This gives the protein CASLLGGQTYNEQFF. This chain connects TRBV7-2 to TRBJ2-1; D is perhaps TRBD1 (6 bases). The CDR3 loop spans 15 amino acids. V shed 8 bases and J shed 2 bases, with 16 bases lying between them. Germline lookup yields CDR1 SGHTA and CDR2 FQGNSA.

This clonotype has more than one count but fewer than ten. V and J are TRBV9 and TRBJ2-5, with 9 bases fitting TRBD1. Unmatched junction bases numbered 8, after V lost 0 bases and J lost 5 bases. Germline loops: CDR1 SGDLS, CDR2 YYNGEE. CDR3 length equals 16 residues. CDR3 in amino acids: CASSVVPTGGVETQYF. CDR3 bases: TGTGCCAGCAGCGTAGTGCCCACAGGGGGCGTGGAGACCCAGTACTTC.

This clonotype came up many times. For the CDR3, the DNA is TGCAGCGCCGGACGGGGTTTGAACACTGAAGCTTTCTTT. Its protein product is CSAGRGLNTEAFF. The rearrangement uses TRBV29-1 and TRBJ1-1; D gene unclear. Trimming took 7 bases from V and 0 from J, leaving 12 bases between them. This CDR3 has 13 amino acids. Germline CDR1 is SQVTM and CDR2 is ANQGSEA.

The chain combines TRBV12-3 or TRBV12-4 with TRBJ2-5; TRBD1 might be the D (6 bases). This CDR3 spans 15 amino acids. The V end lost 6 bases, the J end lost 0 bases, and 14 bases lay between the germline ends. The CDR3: CASSPPGQYQETQYF. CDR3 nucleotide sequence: TGTGCCAGCAGCCCTCCCGGACAGTACCAAGAGACCCAGTACTTC.

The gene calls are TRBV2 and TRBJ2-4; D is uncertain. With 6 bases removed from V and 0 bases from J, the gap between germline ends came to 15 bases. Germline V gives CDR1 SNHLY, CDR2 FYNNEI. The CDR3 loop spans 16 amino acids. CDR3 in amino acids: CASRGGETIAKNIQYF. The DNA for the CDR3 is TGTGCCAGCAGGGGCGGTGAGACCATAGCCAAAAACATTCAGTACTTC. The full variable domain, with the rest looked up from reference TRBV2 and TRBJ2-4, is EPEVTQTPSHQVTQMGQEVILRCVPISNHLYFYWYRQILGQKVEFLVSFYNNEISEKSEIFDDQFSVERPDGSNFTLKIRSTKLEDSAMYFCASRGGETIAKNIQYFGAGTRLSVL.

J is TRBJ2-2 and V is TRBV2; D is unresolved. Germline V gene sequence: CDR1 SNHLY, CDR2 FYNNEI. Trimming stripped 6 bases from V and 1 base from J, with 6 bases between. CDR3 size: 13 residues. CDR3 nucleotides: TGTGCCAGCAGGTACAGGAACACCGGGGAGCTGTTTTTT. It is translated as CASRYRNTGELFF.

DNA of the CDR3: TGTGCCAGCACTCTCTGGGACAGGGGGAGATATCCAACAGATACGCAGTATTTT. This encodes CASTLWDRGRYPTDTQYF. This chain joins TRBV7-2 and TRBJ2-3; 11 positions agree with TRBD1. This CDR3 comprises 18 residues. Germline-derived CDR1 and CDR2 are SGHTA and FQGNSA. With 7 bases clipped from V and 3 bases from J, the junction kept 15 bases outside the gene matches.